What follows is one T cell receptor (beta chain) and its context. Its antigen remains unidentified. The CDR3 loop spans 14 amino acids. Germline V gives CDR1 SGHRS, CDR2 YFSETQ. Trimming removed 1 base from V and 6 bases from J, with 13 bases in between. The data were obtained in a study of T cell responses to AZD1222 COVID-19 vaccine. Study-wide background: Second-dose recipients at about 4 or about 12 weeks were treated as one pooled group. Broader study findings: Spike as a whole was targeted by vaccine-associated CD4 TCRs, dominant at 160-218 and 743-854. The breadth and depth of Spike-specific TCRs increased once two AZD1222 doses had been given. At baseline, seropositivity was found in only 5 to 7 AZD1222 recipients.

Only in-frame clones appear in the TCRdb table, and some are missing; sequencing was by immunoSEQ multiplex PCR. The table has about 180,000 clones, 75% to 95% seen once. The sample consisted of peripheral blood, taken on day 0 of AZD1222 vaccination. The chain combines TRBV5-1 with TRBJ1-1; the D gene is possibly TRBD1 (6 bases). The receptor's source is an adult in good health. Written as DNA, the CDR3 is TGCGCCAGCAGCTTGAGTGGGGGCCCATCTGAAGCTTTCTTT. Translation: CASSLSGGPSEAFF.